One sample yielded the 9 T cell receptor beta chains listed below, sequenced in a study of cytomegalovirus exposure and HLA in healthy donors. TCRdb's table, derived via immunoSEQ multiplex PCR, lists solely in-frame clones and lacks some. The data hold some 310,000 clones, with roughly 87% observed a single time. Sequencing was performed on PBMCs. These receptors were taken from a man aged 25 to 40 in good health and CMV-seronegative.

The chain has TRBV9 and TRBJ2-7; weak D call: TRBD2 (6 bases). This CDR3 contains 15 residues. V was cut by 4 bases and J by 3 bases, with 17 bases left in between. Germline CDR1 is SGDLS and CDR2 is YYNGEE. CDR3 bases: TGTGCCAGCAGCCCACGGGACTGGGCTTACTACGAGCAGTACTTC. It yields the protein CASSPRDWAYYEQYF.

The J gene is TRBJ2-3, the V gene TRBV9; D possibly corresponds to TRBD1 (5 bases). CDR1 SGDLS and CDR2 YYNGEE come from the germline V gene. The CDR3 runs to 15 residues. The V and J ends lost 0 bases and 5 bases respectively, with 13 bases between them. In nucleotides, the CDR3 is TGTGCCAGCAGCGTAGGAGAAAGGGGCAGAGATACGCAGTATTTT. It translates to CASSVGERGRDTQYF.

This clone appeared a single time. This sequence joins TRBV4-1 and TRBJ2-5; D ambiguous. Trimming took off 2 bases at V and 5 bases at J, with 9 bases between the two ends. The CDR3 is 13 residues long. Germline V gene sequence: CDR1 MGHRA, CDR2 YSYEKL. CDR3 loop: CASSQTTQETQYF. CDR3 in DNA: TGCGCCAGCAGCCAAACTACCCAGGAGACCCAGTACTTC.

This clone was seen just once. This chain links TRBV27 with TRBJ1-2; perhaps TRBD1 as D (6 bases). The CDR3 has 13 residues. V was clipped by 7 bases and J by 8 bases, with 17 bases between them. CDR1 and CDR2 (germline): MNHEY, SMNVEV (reference sequence). The DNA for the CDR3 is TGTGCCAGCACCCCAGCAGGGGCGCGGGGCTACACCTTC. It codes for CASTPAGARGYTF.

The CDR3 spells CASMGGAYEQYF. The CDR3 DNA reads as TGTGCCAGCATGGGGGGGGCGTACGAGCAGTACTTC. This chain links TRBV2 with TRBJ2-7; perhaps TRBD2 as D (7 bases). The CDR3 is made up of 12 amino acids. The V gene's germline CDR1 is SNHLY and CDR2 FYNNEI. The germline V and J ends were trimmed by 7 bases and 4 bases, with 11 bases remaining between them.

The V gene is TRBV10-3, the J gene TRBJ1-1; D possibly corresponds to TRBD1 (5 bases). The CDR3 spans 15 residues. Germline lookup yields CDR1 ENHRY and CDR2 SYGVKD. V gave up 0 bases and J gave up 1 base, with 9 bases separating them. Written as DNA, the CDR3 is TGTGCCATCAGTGAGTCGGACACATCGAACACTGAAGCTTTCTTT. It encodes CAISESDTSNTEAFF.

The V and J genes are TRBV11-2 and TRBJ1-1; TRBD1 is a possible D gene (5 bases). The ends were cut back, 0 bases at V and 3 bases at J, with 5 bases in the middle. CDR3 length: 13 amino acids. Germline V CDR1 and CDR2: SGHAT, FQNNGV. This chain's CDR3 is CASSLETDTEAFF. The CDR3 DNA reads TGTGCCAGCAGCTTAGAGACAGACACTGAAGCTTTCTTT.

This clone was detected only a few times. This chain connects TRBV7-9 to TRBJ1-2; 10 nucleotides align to TRBD1. CDR3 size: 15 residues. The V gene's germline CDR1 is SEHNR and CDR2 FQNEAQ (reference sequence). V lost 4 bases and J lost 5; bases outside the gene matches: 7. This chain's CDR3 is CASSYPGQGSYGYTF. The CDR3 nucleotides are TGTGCCAGCAGCTATCCGGGACAGGGGTCATATGGCTACACCTTC.

The gene calls are TRBV6-5 and TRBJ1-1, with 9 positions matching TRBD1. CDR3 size: 15 residues. CDR1 and CDR2 from the germline V gene are MNHEY and SVGAGI. Losses at the gene ends were 5 bases for V and 4 bases for J; bases not matched to a gene: 8. As DNA, the CDR3 is TGTGCCAGCAGTGACTATGACAGGGGGGGCACTGAAGCTTTCTTT. This gives the protein CASSDYDRGGTEAFF.